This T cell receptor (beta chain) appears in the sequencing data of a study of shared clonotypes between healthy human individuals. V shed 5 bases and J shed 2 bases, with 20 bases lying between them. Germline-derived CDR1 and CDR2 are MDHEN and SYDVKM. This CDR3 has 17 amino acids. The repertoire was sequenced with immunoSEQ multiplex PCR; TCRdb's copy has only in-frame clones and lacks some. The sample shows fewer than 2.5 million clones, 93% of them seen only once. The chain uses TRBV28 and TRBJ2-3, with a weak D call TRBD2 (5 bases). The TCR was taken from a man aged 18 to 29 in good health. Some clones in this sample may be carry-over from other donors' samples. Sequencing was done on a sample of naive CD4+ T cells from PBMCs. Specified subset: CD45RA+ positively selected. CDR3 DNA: TGTGCCAGCAGTCCAAAACTAGGACCTGCCCACACAGATACGCAGTATTTT. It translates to CASSPKLGPAHTDTQYF.